The 10 T cell receptor beta chains presented below share a single source sample, sequenced in a study of cytomegalovirus exposure and HLA in healthy donors. Sequenced by immunoSEQ multiplex PCR; TCRdb stores in-frame clones only, minus some. In the table there are roughly 70,000 clones, roughly 96% of which are singletons. What was sequenced was PBMCs. The receptor source for this set is a man aged 18 to 30 in good health and CMV-seronegative.

The chain is built from TRBV28 and TRBJ2-7, with D perhaps TRBD2 (6 bases). This CDR3 has 11 amino acids. Trimming left V 6 bases short and J 11 bases short, with 14 bases between. Germline CDR1 and CDR2: MDHEN and SYDVKM. CDR3 loop: CASSDPGSKYF. CDR3 DNA sequence: TGTGCCAGCAGCGACCCCGGGAGCAAGTACTTC.

This chain joins TRBV30 and TRBJ2-1, with D possibly matching TRBD1 (6 bases). CDR3 size: 14 residues. V was cut by 2 bases and J by 6 bases, with 14 bases left in between. Germline assignment: CDR1 GTSNPN and CDR2 SVGIG (reference sequence). CDR3 in amino acids: CAWSWDIPGNEQFF. The CDR3 DNA reads as TGTGCCTGGAGTTGGGACATCCCTGGCAATGAGCAGTTCTTC.

The rearrangement links TRBV4-1 to TRBJ1-5; D is ambiguous. Germline assignment: CDR1 MGHRA and CDR2 YSYEKL. V lost 1 base and J 2 bases, leaving 18 bases between the germline ends. There are 18 residues in the CDR3. The CDR3 bases are TGCGCCAGCAGCCAAGGGGAGACGTTAGAGTATGGCAATCAGCCCCAGCATTTT. Residues: CASSQGETLEYGNQPQHF.

The chain has TRBV9 and TRBJ1-1, with D hard to call. CDR1 SGDLS and CDR2 YYNGEE come from the germline V gene. Trimming stripped 4 bases from V and 11 bases from J, with 18 bases between. CDR3 length: 13 residues. CDR3 region: CASSPGEVSSAFF. DNA for the CDR3: TGTGCCAGCAGCCCCGGGGAGGTTTCAAGTGCTTTCTTT. Looking up the rest from reference TRBV9 and TRBJ1-1 gives the full variable domain: DSGVTQTPKHLITATGQRVTLRCSPRSGDLSVYWYQQSLDQGLQFLIQYYNGEERAKGNILERFSAQQFPDLHSELNLSSLELGDSALYFCASSPGEVSSAFFGQGTRLTVV.

The V call is TRBV6-5, the J call TRBJ1-3; D is unclear. V shed 0 bases and J shed 1 base, with 7 bases lying between them. CDR3 size: 15 residues. Germline CDR1 MNHEY, CDR2 SVGAGI. CDR3 in amino acids: CASSYSRLSGNTIYF. CDR3 sequence (DNA): TGTGCCAGCAGTTACTCGAGGCTTTCTGGAAACACCATATATTTT.

This rearrangement joins TRBV27 to TRBJ2-3, with D hard to call. Germline CDR1 MNHEY, CDR2 SMNVEV (reference sequence). This CDR3 comprises 15 residues. The germline V and J ends were trimmed by 6 bases and 0 bases, with 13 bases remaining between them. CDR3 nucleotides: TGTGCCAGCAGGGTAGACTGGCCCAGCACAGATACGCAGTATTTT. Translation gives CASRVDWPSTDTQYF.

CDR3 region: CASSGRDSRTTNEKLFF. The CDR3 DNA is TGTGCCAGCAGCGGCAGGGACAGCCGTACAACTAATGAAAAACTGTTTTTT. The chain joins TRBV5-4 to TRBJ1-4; the match to TRBD1 covers 7 bases. CDR3 size: 17 residues. The V segment lost 4 bases and the J segment 0 bases; nucleotides outside the gene matches: 9. The V gene's germline CDR1 is SGHNT and CDR2 YYREEE (reference sequence).

This clone was seen only once. The chain recombines TRBV2 with TRBJ1-3; perhaps TRBD1 as D (6 bases). Germline loops: CDR1 SNHLY, CDR2 FYNNEI. V dropped 4 bases and J dropped 4 bases, with 14 bases sitting between them. This CDR3 is built from 15 residues. DNA of the CDR3: TGTGCCAGCAGTGGCCAGGGGATCGCGGGAAACACCATATATTTT. The encoded protein is CASSGQGIAGNTIYF.

The chain uses TRBV21-1 and TRBJ2-4; the table's D gene call, TRBD1, was not cross checked with the DNA. TRBV21-1 is designated a pseudogene. There are 15 residues in the CDR3. CDR3 DNA sequence: TGTGCCAGCAGCAGGGGACAGGGGGTCTGGGACATTCAGTACTTC. It codes for CASSRGQGVWDIQYF.

CDR3 sequence: CASRRGNTDTQYF. CDR3 bases: TGTGCCAGCAGAAGGGGAAACACAGATACGCAGTATTTT. V usage is TRBV19 and J usage is TRBJ2-3; tentatively, D is TRBD1 (5 bases). CDR3 length: 13 amino acids. The V end lost 9 bases, the J end lost 2 bases, and 12 bases lay between the germline ends. Germline CDR1 LNHDA, CDR2 SQIVND (reference sequence).